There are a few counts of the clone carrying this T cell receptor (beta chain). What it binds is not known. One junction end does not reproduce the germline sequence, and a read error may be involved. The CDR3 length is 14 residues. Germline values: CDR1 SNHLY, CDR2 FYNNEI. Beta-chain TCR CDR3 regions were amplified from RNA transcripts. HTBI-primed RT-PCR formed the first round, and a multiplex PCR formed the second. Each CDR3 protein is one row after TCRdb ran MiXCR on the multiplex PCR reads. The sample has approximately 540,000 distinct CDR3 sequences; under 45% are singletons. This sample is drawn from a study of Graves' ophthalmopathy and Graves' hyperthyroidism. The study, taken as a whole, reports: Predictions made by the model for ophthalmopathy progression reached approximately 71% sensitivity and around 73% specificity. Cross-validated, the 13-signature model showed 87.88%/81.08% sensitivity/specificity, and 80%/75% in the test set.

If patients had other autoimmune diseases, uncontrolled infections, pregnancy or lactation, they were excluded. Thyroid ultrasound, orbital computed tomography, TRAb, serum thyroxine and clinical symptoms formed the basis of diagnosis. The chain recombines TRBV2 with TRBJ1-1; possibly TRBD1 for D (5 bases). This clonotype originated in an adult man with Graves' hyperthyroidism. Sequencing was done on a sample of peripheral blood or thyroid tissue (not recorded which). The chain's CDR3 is CAGSERQGNTEAFF. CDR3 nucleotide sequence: TGTGCCGGCAGTGAAAGGCAGGGCAACACTGAAGCTTTCTTT. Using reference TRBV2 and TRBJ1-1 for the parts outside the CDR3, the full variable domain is EPEVTQTPSHQVTQMGQEVILRCVPISNHLYFYWYRQILGQKVEFLVSFYNNEISEKSEIFDDQFSVERPDGSNFTLKIRSTKLEDSAMYFCAGSERQGNTEAFFGQGTRLTVV.